A single sample gave rise to the 8 T cell receptor beta chains below, sequenced in a study of naive and memory T cell subsets. Ligated cDNA underwent four rounds of PCR with nested alpha and beta constant region primers and SP2. TCRdb reanalysed the 5' RACE reads using MiXCR and keeps one entry per CDR3 protein. Among some 60,000 distinct CDR3 sequences, 6% to 8% were seen once, and the ten largest hold roughly 8.9%. The library had UMIs added by 3' ligation of an oligonucleotide to TCR cDNA. Receptors originate from a female donor in good health.

This clonotype occurred many times. The rearrangement links TRBV2 to TRBJ1-6, with TRBD1 matching 9 bases. CDR3 length: 14 amino acids. Germline CDR1 is SNHLY and CDR2 is FYNNEI. J gave up 8 bases and V 3 bases, and 2 bases lay outside the gene matches. The CDR3 spells CASSEGQGYSPLHF. The CDR3 nucleotides are TGTGCCAGCAGTGAGGGACAGGGCTATTCACCCCTCCACTTT.

This clonotype was seen repeatedly, ten times or more. J is TRBJ1-5 and V is TRBV7-9; a possible D gene is TRBD1 (5 bases). Deletions cut 5 bases from V and 3 bases from J, with 8 bases between. Germline CDR1 is SEHNR and CDR2 is FQNEAQ (reference sequence). The CDR3 has 13 amino acids. The CDR3 loop is CASSPGTNQPQHF. The CDR3 DNA follows: TGTGCCAGCAGCCCAGGGACCAATCAGCCCCAGCATTTT.

The chain has TRBV9 and TRBJ1-1, with a possible D match to TRBD1 (6 bases). Germline CDR1 is SGDLS and CDR2 is YYNGEE. The V end lost 0 bases, the J end lost 11 bases, and 20 bases lay between the germline ends. The CDR3 totals 15 residues. The CDR3 sequence: CASSVEGGAKGPAFF. DNA for the CDR3: TGTGCCAGCAGCGTAGAGGGGGGGGCGAAGGGCCCGGCTTTCTTT.

This clonotype was seen ten or more times. Here the CDR3 DNA reads TGTGCCAGCTCTTCCGGGACTCCCCCTGAAGCTTTCTTT. Translation gives CASSSGTPPEAFF. The chain employs TRBV18 and TRBJ1-1, with a tentative D call TRBD1 (5 bases). V was trimmed by 6 bases and J by 6 bases, leaving 14 bases between them. The CDR3 has 13 residues. The germline CDR1 and CDR2 sequences are KGHSH and LQKENI.

The chain links TRBV5-1 to TRBJ2-3; TRBD2 matches at 7 bases. V lost 0 bases to trimming and J lost 4 bases; unmatched junction nucleotides: 2. CDR3 length: 14 amino acids. Germline V CDR1 and CDR2: SGHRS, YFSETQ. The CDR3 DNA sequence: TGCGCCAGCAGCTTGGATAGCGGGCCAGATACGCAGTATTTT. Translated, it gives CASSLDSGPDTQYF.

The chain is built from TRBV7-2 and TRBJ2-5; TRBD1 matches 10 bases. The germline V gene has CDR1 SGHTA and CDR2 FQGNSA. The CDR3 is made up of 15 amino acids. V shed 2 bases and J 7 bases; nucleotides not matched to a gene: 7. The CDR3 loop is CASSLPGTGAGTQYF. The CDR3 DNA sequence: TGTGCCAGCAGCTTACCCGGGACAGGGGCGGGGACCCAGTACTTC.

At least ten counts were recorded for this clonotype. The rearrangement joins TRBV7-2 to TRBJ2-7; D not resolved. The germline V gene has CDR1 SGHTA and CDR2 FQGNSA. This CDR3 comprises 14 residues. Trimming cost V 1 base and J 1 base, with 8 bases left between them. This chain's CDR3 is CASSLVGRSYEQYF. In DNA form, the CDR3 reads TGTGCCAGCAGCTTAGTAGGACGATCCTACGAGCAGTACTTC.

This clonotype has a handful of counts. This CDR3 reads CASSQNRVNTEAFF. Written as DNA, the CDR3 is TGTGCCAGCAGCCAAAACAGGGTGAACACTGAAGCTTTCTTT. The rearrangement links TRBV14 to TRBJ1-1, with D tentatively TRBD1 (6 bases). Trimming took 2 bases from V and 0 from J, leaving 7 bases between them. Germline lookup yields CDR1 SGHDN and CDR2 FVKESK. The CDR3 spans 14 residues.